These 26 T cell receptor beta chains came from one sample sequenced in a study of T cells after yellow fever vaccination. TCRdb analysed the 5' RACE reads with MiXCR anew, one entry per CDR3 protein. The table includes about 47,000 distinct CDR3 sequences, 7.4% detected once. The specimen comprised CD8+ T cells sorted from PBMCs, sampled approximately 16 days after the first yellow fever vaccination. These receptors were taken from a man younger than 35 who received the YFV17D yellow fever vaccine.

J is TRBJ2-7 and V is TRBV5-5; TRBD1 agrees at 8 bases. There are 14 residues in the CDR3. The V gene's germline CDR1 is SGHKS and CDR2 YYEKEE (reference sequence). V dropped 9 bases and J dropped 3; count of bases not matched to a gene: 11. The CDR3 spells CAMGPGTGCYEQYF. CDR3 bases: TGTGCCATGGGCCCCGGGACAGGCTGCTACGAGCAGTACTTC.

This clonotype was detected ten times or more. The CDR3 DNA follows: TGTGGCTCTACCTTCCGGTTGAACACTGAAGCTTTCTTT. Translation: CGSTFRLNTEAFF. The chain recombines TRBV19 with TRBJ1-1; no clear D gene. CDR3 size: 13 residues. Looked up from germline, CDR1 is LNHDA and CDR2 is SQIVND (reference sequence).

This clonotype has a single count. A read error may explain this, as a much larger clone is one base away. The chain is built from TRBV12-3 or TRBV12-4 and TRBJ2-6; no definite D call. CDR3 size: 15 residues. The ends were cut back, 1 base at V and 0 bases at J, with 4 bases in the middle. Here the CDR3 DNA reads TGTGCCAGCAGTTTAGTGGTCTCTGGGGCCAACGTCCTGACTTTC. Translation gives CASSLVVSGANVLTF.

On this clonotype itself: This sequence may be a read error, since a much larger clone differs from it by one base. CDR3 amino acids: CSVDRTSGVPGSYNEQFF. The CDR3 nucleotides read TGCAGCGTCGATAGGACTAGCGGGGTCCCCGGCTCCTACAATGAGCAGTTCTTC. The chain recombines TRBV29-1 with TRBJ2-1; TRBD2 aligns across 12 bases. The V gene's germline CDR1 is SQVTM and CDR2 ANQGSEA. Trimming at V came to 6 bases and at J to 0 bases, leaving 12 bases not matched to a gene. The CDR3 sequence is 18 residues long.

The CDR3 here is CASSEWGEGGNQPQHF. Here the CDR3 DNA reads TGTGCCAGCAGTGAATGGGGGGAAGGAGGGAATCAGCCCCAGCATTTT. V usage is TRBV6-1 and J usage is TRBJ1-5, with a weak D call TRBD1 (5 bases). There are 16 residues in the CDR3. Germline V CDR1 and CDR2: MNHNS, SASEGT. Trimming cost V 2 bases and J 4 bases, with 15 bases left between them.

The CDR3 DNA is TGTGCCAGCAGTAAATGGGTGACAGCTCCTAAGTCTAGCACAGATACGCAGTATTTT. Translating it yields CASSKWVTAPKSSTDTQYF. The V gene is TRBV11-2, the J gene TRBJ2-3; possible D gene TRBD1, 5 bases. V lost 6 bases, J lost 0 bases, and 25 bases lay in between. Germline values: CDR1 SGHAT, CDR2 FQNNGV. CDR3 length: 19 residues.

This clonotype was detected many times. The junction departs from the called germline gene at one end, perhaps through a read error. The V gene is TRBV6-6, the J gene TRBJ2-7; 8 bases fit TRBD1. Germline loops: CDR1 MNHNY, CDR2 SVGAGI (reference sequence). The CDR3 runs to 10 residues. In DNA, the CDR3 is TGTGCCAGCAGTTACTCGGACAGGGTCTTC. It yields the protein CASSYSDRVF.

A note on this clonotype: It may be a read error: a sequence one base away is much more abundant. The chain joins TRBV20-1 to TRBJ1-1; D unclear. The CDR3 has 12 residues. V lost 3 bases, J lost 7 bases, and 12 bases lay in between. Germline V gives CDR1 DFQATT, CDR2 SNEGSKA (reference sequence). CDR3 DNA sequence: TGCAGTGCTAGGGGAGCTATGGTTGAAGCTTTCTTT. As protein: CSARGAMVEAFF.

The chain has TRBV21-1 and TRBJ1-5; the table gives TRBD1 as D, unverified against the DNA. TRBV21-1 represents a pseudogene. There are 15 residues in the CDR3. The CDR3 sequence is CASSHQDRTNQPQHF. CDR3 nucleotide sequence: TGTGCCAGCAGTCACCAGGACAGGACAAATCAGCCCCAGCATTTT.

This clonotype was seen at least ten times. The chain joins TRBV5-1 to TRBJ2-1, with 9 bases fitting TRBD1. This CDR3 is 19 amino acids long. Trimming at V came to 2 bases and at J to 7 bases, leaving 19 bases not matched to a gene. The germline CDR1 and CDR2 sequences are SGHRS and YFSETQ. CDR3 sequence reads: CASSFSPGPGQGRGNEQFF. CDR3 DNA: TGCGCCAGCAGCTTTTCTCCAGGCCCGGGACAGGGAAGGGGGAATGAGCAGTTCTTC.

At least ten counts were recorded for this clonotype. The chain combines TRBV7-9 with TRBJ2-4; 7 bases map to TRBD1. Germline CDR1 is SEHNR and CDR2 is FQNEAQ (reference sequence). The CDR3 has 15 amino acids. V shed 2 bases and J 4 bases; nucleotides not matched to a gene: 5. The CDR3 loop reads CASSLSTGAKNIQYF. CDR3 DNA: TGTGCCAGCAGCTTATCAACAGGGGCAAAAAACATTCAGTACTTC.

This clonotype has a handful of counts. This sequence joins TRBV5-1 and TRBJ1-6, with D maybe TRBD1 (5 bases). This CDR3 comprises 16 residues. Trimming removed 7 bases at V and 1 base at J, with 15 bases between. The germline V gene has CDR1 SGHRS and CDR2 YFSETQ. The DNA of the CDR3 is TGCGCCAGCGGATCCGGGGGAAGATCCTATAATTCACCCCTCCACTTT. Its translation is CASGSGGRSYNSPLHF.

This clonotype appeared a few times. The chain uses TRBV4-3 and TRBJ2-3, with a possible D match to TRBD2 (5 bases). Trimming took off 1 base at V and 4 bases at J, with 9 bases between the two ends. The CDR3 is 14 amino acids. Germline assignment: CDR1 LGHNA and CDR2 YSLEER. CDR3 in amino acids: CASSQASAADTQYF. CDR3 DNA sequence: TGCGCCAGCAGCCAAGCTTCAGCGGCAGATACGCAGTATTTT.

Details on this clonotype: A much larger clone is a single base away; this may be a read error. The V and J genes are TRBV9 and TRBJ2-5; 12 bases map to TRBD2. CDR3 length: 15 residues. The V gene's germline CDR1 is SGDLS and CDR2 YYNGEE. CDR3 loop: CTSSGRLAGDETQYF. The CDR3 coding sequence is TGTACCAGCAGCGGTCGACTAGCGGGGGATGAGACCCAGTACTTC.

This clonotype has a count of ten or more. This rearrangement joins TRBV3-1 to TRBJ2-1; perhaps TRBD2 as D (6 bases). Germline assignment: CDR1 LGHDT and CDR2 YNNKEL (reference sequence). This CDR3 spans 14 amino acids. V lost 7 bases and J 5 bases, leaving 15 bases between the germline ends. CDR3 sequence (DNA): TGTGCCAGCACCCCCGGGACTTTAAACAATGAGCAGTTCTTC. It specifies CASTPGTLNNEQFF.

This clonotype qualifies as medium-sized. This chain connects TRBV20-1 to TRBJ2-1; TRBD2 matches 13 bases. CDR1 is DFQATT, CDR2 SNEGSKA, per germline (reference sequence). V was clipped by 1 base and J by 9 bases; unmatched bases: 0. The CDR3 has 13 residues. The CDR3: CSARGLAGGEQFF. CDR3 bases: TGCAGTGCTAGAGGACTAGCGGGGGGTGAGCAGTTCTTC.

By share of the sample, this clonotype is medium-sized. The chain has TRBV4-3 and TRBJ1-1; D uncertain. CDR1 is LGHNA, CDR2 YSLEER, per germline. The ends were cut back, 1 base at V and 1 base at J, with 4 bases in the middle. This CDR3 comprises 13 residues. The CDR3 DNA reads TGCGCCAGCAGCCAAGCCGGGAACACTGAAGCTTTCTTT. It translates to CASSQAGNTEAFF.

This clonotype showed up just a few times. This chain connects TRBV4-3 to TRBJ2-3; TRBD2 matches 12 bases. CDR1 LGHNA and CDR2 YSLEER come from the germline V gene. There are 16 residues in the CDR3. Germline trimming cut 0 bases from V and 4 bases from J; bases unmatched to any gene: 2. The CDR3 reads CASSQDLAGGPDTQYF. The CDR3 nucleotides are TGCGCCAGCAGCCAAGATCTAGCGGGGGGGCCAGATACGCAGTATTTT.

This clonotype was counted at least ten times. The chain has TRBV14 and TRBJ2-7; D possibly matches TRBD1 or TRBD2 (5 bases each). This CDR3 is 14 amino acids long. V dropped 5 bases and J dropped 3 bases, with 14 bases sitting between them. From germline, CDR1 is SGHDN and CDR2 FVKESK. Written as DNA, the CDR3 is TGTGCCAGCAGCGACCGGGACGGATACTACGAGCAGTACTTC. Translating gives CASSDRDGYYEQYF.

This clonotype occurred many times. V usage is TRBV7-8 and J usage is TRBJ1-1; no clear D. There are 15 residues in the CDR3. Germline values: CDR1 SGHVS, CDR2 FQNEAQ. Trimming cost V 5 bases and J 3 bases, with 16 bases left between them. The CDR3 here is CASSARQVGDTEAFF. The CDR3 nucleotides are TGTGCCAGCAGCGCGAGACAAGTTGGAGACACTGAAGCTTTCTTT.

At least ten counts were recorded for this clonotype. The chain combines TRBV12-3 or TRBV12-4 with TRBJ2-3; D is uncertain. Deletions cut 7 bases from V and 6 bases from J, with 8 bases between. The CDR3 contains 11 residues. As DNA, the CDR3 is TGTGCCAGCACAGAAACCGATACGCAGTATTTT. Amino acid sequence: CASTETDTQYF.

This clonotype was seen at least ten times. V and J are TRBV4-3 and TRBJ1-1; D not certain. Germline CDR1 reads LGHNA; CDR2 reads YSLEER. This CDR3 region has 14 residues. Between the trimmed V and J ends, which lost 0 bases and 11 bases, there was a span of 16 bases. The CDR3 DNA follows: TGCGCCAGCAGCCAAGATTCGACCTCCGGTCGGGCTTTCTTT. Residues: CASSQDSTSGRAFF.

This clonotype was detected many times. DNA of the CDR3: TGTGCCAGCAGCTGGAGGACTAGCGGAGAGAACACAGATACGCAGTATTTT. Amino acids: CASSWRTSGENTDTQYF. This chain joins TRBV5-6 and TRBJ2-3, with TRBD2 identical over 10 bases. Germline assignment: CDR1 SGHDT and CDR2 YYEEEE. The CDR3 runs to 17 residues. J gave up 2 bases and V 3 bases, and 9 bases lay outside the gene matches.

The table lists this clonotype with many counts. The chain has TRBV7-9 and TRBJ1-1, with D possibly TRBD1 on 5 matching bases. The CDR3 loop spans 12 amino acids. Germline CDR1 SEHNR, CDR2 FQNEAQ (reference sequence). V gave up 5 bases and J gave up 5 bases, with 9 bases separating them. This CDR3 is CASSDGGTEAFF. The CDR3 DNA reads TGTGCCAGCAGCGACGGGGGGACTGAAGCTTTCTTT.

This clonotype was counted ten times or more. The V gene is TRBV29-1, the J gene TRBJ2-2; 11 nucleotides match TRBD2. This CDR3 region has 16 residues. Germline loops: CDR1 SQVTM, CDR2 ANQGSEA. J lost 3 bases, V lost 1 base, and 4 bases had no gene match. The CDR3 sequence: CSVEATSGAHTGELFF. CDR3 nucleotides: TGCAGCGTTGAAGCGACTAGCGGGGCCCACACCGGGGAGCTGTTTTTT.

This clonotype was picked up a small number of times. V usage is TRBV7-6 and J usage is TRBJ2-7; D is perhaps TRBD2 (5 bases). Germline V gene data show CDR1 as SGHVS and CDR2 as FNYEAQ. The CDR3 extends over 15 amino acids. The ends were cut back, 5 bases at V and 1 base at J, with 15 bases in the middle. The CDR3 loop is CASSLSLDSSYEQYF. CDR3 in DNA: TGTGCCAGCAGCCTAAGCTTGGACTCTTCCTACGAGCAGTACTTC. The variable domain in full, with the rest retrieved from reference TRBV7-6 and TRBJ2-7, is GAGVSQSPRYKVTKRGQDVALRCDPISGHVSLYWYRQALGQGPEFLTYFNYEAQQDKSGLPNDRFSAERPEGSISTLTIQRTEQRDSAMYRCASSLSLDSSYEQYFGPGTRLTVT.